These T cell receptor beta chains were read from a single sample in a study of blood T cell repertoires in COVID-19. Generated by immunoSEQ multiplex PCR, the TCRdb table keeps only in-frame clones and is missing some. The sample includes around 130,000 clones, approximately 83% of them seen just once. Sequencing was done on a sample of peripheral blood. These receptors were obtained from a woman in her fifties or sixties with acute or convalescent COVID-19. CDR3s include the opening cysteine and the closing phenylalanine or tryptophan. A D gene is named only where the DNA matches it firmly. For some rows the clone size is stated as once, few or many, or as a class when expanded; others skip it.

>NA|TRBJ2-1|TRBV7-8|TRBD2|15
TGTGCCAGCAGCTTAAATGCGGGGGGTAGGCATGAGCAGTTCTTC
CASSLNAGGRHEQFF
>NA|TRBJ1-3|TRBV19|NA|17
TGTGCCAGTAGTCCGAGCTTCGCAAGGAGGGATGGAAACACCATATATTTT
CASSPSFARRDGNTIYF
>NA|TRBJ1-2|TRBV9|NA|12
TGTGCCAGCAGCTCGGGACTTAAGGGCTACACCTTC
CASSSGLKGYTF
>NA|TRBJ2-3|TRBV9|TRBD2|16
TGTGCCAGCAGCGCCCGGGCTAGCGGAAGCACAGATACGCAGTATTTT
CASSARASGSTDTQYF
>NA|TRBJ1-3|TRBV6-6|NA|14
TGTGCCAGCAGAGAACAGGTCTCTGGAAACACCATATATTTT
CASREQVSGNTIYF
>NA|TRBJ1-2|TRBV21-1|NA|14
TGTGCCAGCAGTCCAGGGACAGAGTACTATGGCTACACCTTC
CASSPGTEYYGYTF
>NA|TRBJ2-1|TRBV12-5|NA|14
TGTGCTAGTGGTTTCGGTCTAGCGTGGGATGAGCAGTTCTTC
CASGFGLAWDEQFF
>NA|TRBJ1-2|TRBV11-2|NA|15
TGTGCCAGCAGCTTAATTGGTTGGGGAGGCTATGGCTACACCTTC
CASSLIGWGGYGYTF
>NA|TRBJ2-3|TRBV10-2|TRBD2|17
TGCGCCAGCAGACTAGCGGGGGGGGTGCTTAGCACAGATACGCAGTATTTT
CASRLAGGVLSTDTQYF
>NA|TRBJ1-5|TRBV7-8|NA|15
TGTGCCAGCAGCTTCTCTAAGTCGGGCAATCAGCCCCAGCATTTT
CASSFSKSGNQPQHF
>NA|TRBJ1-1|TRBV6-2/TRBV6-3|TRBD1|12
TGTGCCAGCAGTTATCAGGGGGCTCGGGCTTTCTTT
CASSYQGARAFF
>NA|TRBJ1-1|TRBV6-1|NA|17
TGTGCCAGCAGTGAAGGTCCTAAGAGGCCATTGAACACTGAAGCTTTCTTT
CASSEGPKRPLNTEAFF
>few|TRBJ2-1|TRBV7-8|TRBD2|15
TGTGCCAGCAGCTTACTGCGGGGGGCCTACAATGAGCAGTTCTTC
CASSLLRGAYNEQFF
>NA|TRBJ2-6|TRBV5-1|NA|14
TGCGCCAGCAGCTTGGTGGCAGGGGCCAACGTCCTGACTTTC
CASSLVAGANVLTF
>NA|TRBJ2-3|TRBV3-1/TRBV3-2|NA|15
TGTGCCAGCAGCCTTACCGGGACAATCACAGATACGCAGTATTTT
CASSLTGTITDTQYF
>NA|TRBJ2-7|TRBV10-3|NA|17
TGTGCCATCAGTGAGTCCCCCCCCCAGACTAGCTCCTACGAGCAGTACTTC
CAISESPPQTSSYEQYF
>NA|TRBJ2-3|TRBV5-1|NA|15
TGCGCCAGCAGCTTGGTAGTAGCGGGCACAGATACGCAGTATTTT
CASSLVVAGTDTQYF
>few|TRBJ1-1|TRBV12-3/TRBV12-4|NA|13
TGTGCCAGCAGTTTCGGAGAGAACACTGAAGCTTTCTTT
CASSFGENTEAFF
>NA|TRBJ1-2|TRBV7-9|TRBD1|15
TGTGCCAGCAGCTTAAGTGCGGGACAGCCATATGGCTACACCTTC
CASSLSAGQPYGYTF
>NA|TRBJ2-3|TRBV5-1|NA|15
TGCGCCAGCAGCTTAGTAGGACAGCCCACAGATACGCAGTATTTT
CASSLVGQPTDTQYF
>NA|TRBJ2-2|TRBV4-1|TRBD2|20
TGCGCCAGCAGCCAAGCCGCCACTAGCGGGGGTTACGCGAACACCGGGGAGCTGTTTTTT
CASSQAATSGGYANTGELFF
>NA|TRBJ1-1|TRBV7-2|NA|14
TGTGCCAGCAGAGAGACCACAGGGTACACTGAAGCTTTCTTT
CASRETTGYTEAFF
>NA|TRBJ2-2|TRBV3-1/TRBV3-2|NA|12
TGTGCCAGCAGCCTTCATACCGGGGAGCTGTTTTTT
CASSLHTGELFF
>NA|TRBJ1-5|TRBV14|TRBD1|14
TGTGCCAGCAGCCCTCAGGGGGCAGGGCAGCCCCAGCATTTT
CASSPQGAGQPQHF
>NA|TRBJ2-1|TRBV19|NA|16
TGTGCCAGTACCCTTTCTCTGGGGGCTCGTGGGGATGAGCAGTTCTTC
CASTLSLGARGDEQFF
>few|TRBJ2-2|TRBV27|NA|16
TGTGCCAGCAGTTTTCGGTCTAGCCTGAACACCGGGGAGCTGTTTTTT
CASSFRSSLNTGELFF